What follows are 2 T cell receptor beta chains derived from one specimen sequenced in a study of blood T cell repertoires in COVID-19. Method: immunoSEQ multiplex PCR; TCRdb's copy keeps in-frame clones and lacks some. The sample records some 290,000 clones, approximately 91% being singletons. The sequencing input was peripheral blood. Every receptor here comes from a young woman with COVID-19, enrolled during active disease.

V is TRBV15 and J is TRBJ2-2; 7 bases match TRBD1. The junction had 6 bases not matched to a gene; V was cut back by 0 bases and J by 5 bases. The germline V gene encodes CDR1 LNHNV and CDR2 YYDKDF (reference sequence). There are 16 residues in the CDR3. For the CDR3, the DNA is TGTGCCACCAGCAGAGATCGACAGGGTCGGACCGGGGAGCTGTTTTTT. Its translation: CATSRDRQGRTGELFF.

The chain carries TRBV7-2 and TRBJ2-7; D is uncertain. Germline CDR1 reads SGHTA; CDR2 reads FQGNSA. CDR3 length: 12 residues. V lost 2 bases, J lost 3 bases, and 5 bases lay in between. CDR3 coding DNA: TGTGCCAGCAGCTTAAGGAGCTACGAGCAGTACTTC. Translation: CASSLRSYEQYF. Filled out from reference TRBV7-2 and TRBJ2-7, the complete variable domain reads GAGVSQSPSNKVTEKGKDVELRCDPISGHTALYWYRQSLGQGLEFLIYFQGNSAPDKSGLPSDRFSAERTGGSVSTLTIQRTQQEDSAVYLCASSLRSYEQYFGPGTRLTVT.